Below, 20 T cell receptor beta chains from the same sample are listed, as sequenced in a study of T cell repertoires in cytomegalovirus infection. TCRdb used MiXCR to reprocess the reads, holding one entry per CDR3 protein. This table holds 200,000 to 300,000 distinct CDR3 sequences, roughly 15% found once. What was sequenced was PBMCs. The source is a human donor in good health (CMV status not recorded). Some clones in this sample may be carry-over from other donors' samples.

This clonotype was detected many times. The chain has TRBV7-6 and TRBJ1-2; D not resolved. The ends were cut back, 2 bases at V and 1 base at J, with 8 bases in the middle. From germline, CDR1 is SGHVS and CDR2 FNYEAQ. This CDR3 contains 14 residues. For the CDR3, the DNA is TGTGCCAGCAGCTTAAGCCCTCGTAACTATGGCTACACCTTC. Translated: CASSLSPRNYGYTF. Full variable domain (outside the CDR3, taken from reference TRBV7-6 and TRBJ1-2): GAGVSQSPRYKVTKRGQDVALRCDPISGHVSLYWYRQALGQGPEFLTYFNYEAQQDKSGLPNDRFSAERPEGSISTLTIQRTEQRDSAMYRCASSLSPRNYGYTFGSGTRLTVV.

To note about this clonotype: The junction departs from the called germline gene at one end, perhaps through a read error. The genes are TRBV7-6 and TRBJ2-7, with no clear D. The CDR3 contains 16 residues. Germline-derived CDR1 and CDR2 are SGHVS and FNYEAQ. In DNA form, the CDR3 reads TGTGCCAGCAGTCTTTGGGTCCCCCCCCCCTCCTACGGGCAGTACTTC. This translates into CASSLWVPPPSYGQYF.

This clonotype was seen at least ten times. The rearrangement joins TRBV11-2 to TRBJ2-1, with D maybe TRBD2 (7 bases). Trimming left V 4 bases short and J 9 bases short, with 19 bases between. This CDR3 is 15 amino acids long. CDR1 and CDR2 from the germline V gene are SGHAT and FQNNGV. This CDR3 reads CASSSRGAGVGEQFF. The DNA for the CDR3 is TGTGCCAGCAGCTCCCGGGGGGCAGGGGTAGGTGAGCAGTTCTTC.

This clonotype appeared a few times. The chain is built from TRBV11-2 and TRBJ1-3; no clear D. The CDR3 runs 15 residues. Between the trimmed V and J ends, which lost 6 bases and 4 bases, there was a span of 16 bases. The V gene's germline CDR1 is SGHAT and CDR2 FQNNGV. CDR3 in amino acids: CASRLGPNSGNTIYF. CDR3 nucleotides: TGTGCCAGCAGATTGGGCCCCAACTCAGGAAACACCATATATTTT.

This clonotype appeared a few times. J is TRBJ2-7 and V is TRBV28; 13 bases agree with TRBD2. This CDR3 has 19 residues. Unmatched junction bases numbered 15, after V lost 4 bases and J lost 3 bases. Germline CDR1 MDHEN, CDR2 SYDVKM. The CDR3 loop is CASSSPLAGGPQSNYEQYF. In DNA form, the CDR3 reads TGTGCCAGCAGTTCCCCACTAGCGGGAGGGCCCCAAAGTAACTACGAGCAGTACTTC.

This clonotype was counted ten times or more. The rearrangement joins TRBV4-1 to TRBJ2-7, with 11 positions matching TRBD2. This CDR3 is 15 amino acids long. The V gene end was trimmed by 3 bases and the J gene end by 3 bases; junction bases not matched to a gene: 4. The germline V gene encodes CDR1 MGHRA and CDR2 YSYEKL. CDR3 coding DNA: TGCGCCAGCAGCCAGGTAGCGGGGGGGGACTACGAGCAGTACTTC. Translating it yields CASSQVAGGDYEQYF.

The rearrangement uses TRBV3-1 and TRBJ2-3; TRBD2 aligns across 12 bases. The CDR3 sequence is 19 residues long. CDR1 and CDR2 from the germline V gene are LGHDT and YNNKEL (reference sequence). V lost 0 bases and J lost 1; bases outside the gene matches: 8. The CDR3 nucleotides read TGTGCCAGCAGCCAAGAAGTCCTAGCGGGGGGGCTAGGCACAGATACGCAGTATTTT. This sequence encodes CASSQEVLAGGLGTDTQYF.

The chain joins TRBV7-9 to TRBJ2-5; TRBD1 matches 7 bases. J was trimmed by 3 bases and V by 5 bases; bases with no gene match: 9. The CDR3 extends over 15 amino acids. The germline V gene encodes CDR1 SEHNR and CDR2 FQNEAQ (reference sequence). CDR3 region: CASSPRGTEEETQYF. In nucleotides, the CDR3 is TGTGCCAGCAGCCCTAGAGGGACAGAAGAAGAGACCCAGTACTTC. The variable domain in full, completed from reference TRBV7-9 and TRBJ2-5, reads DTGVSQNPRHKITKRGQNVTFRCDPISEHNRLYWYRQTLGQGPEFLTYFQNEAQLEKSRLLSDRFSAERPKGSFSTLEIQRTEQGDSAMYLCASSPRGTEEETQYFGPGTRLLVL.

In its sample, this clonotype was seen a few times. The chain carries TRBV14 and TRBJ1-2, with unresolved D. Trimming stripped 0 bases from V and 3 bases from J, with 14 bases between. The CDR3 consists of 16 residues. The germline V gene has CDR1 SGHDN and CDR2 FVKESK. Here the CDR3 reads CASSQEPRPGHYGYTF. The CDR3 DNA reads TGTGCCAGCAGCCAAGAGCCCAGGCCAGGCCACTATGGCTACACCTTC.

This clonotype was counted many times. This rearrangement joins TRBV11-3 to TRBJ2-1; 10 positions agree with TRBD2. V trimming: 5 bases; J trimming: 0 bases; junction bases outside the gene matches: 16. Germline CDR1 SGHNT, CDR2 YENEEA. CDR3 length: 20 amino acids. CDR3 nucleotide sequence: TGTGCCAGCAGCCCCAAGACCCTTCGGACTAGCGGAGCCTCCTACAATGAGCAGTTCTTC. It yields the protein CASSPKTLRTSGASYNEQFF.

The rearrangement uses TRBV6-2 or TRBV6-3 and TRBJ1-1, with D possibly matching TRBD1 (5 bases). V dropped 5 bases and J dropped 3 bases, with 16 bases sitting between them. This CDR3 region has 15 residues. The germline V gene has CDR1 MNHEY and CDR2 SVGEGT. The CDR3 sequence: CASSPERGRDTEAFF. As DNA, the CDR3 is TGTGCCAGCAGTCCAGAGAGGGGCCGGGACACTGAAGCTTTCTTT.

At least ten counts were recorded for this clonotype. This chain uses TRBV10-3 with TRBJ2-1; D is undetermined. V lost 3 bases, J lost 2 bases, and 8 bases lay in between. The V gene's germline CDR1 is ENHRY and CDR2 SYGVKD. The CDR3 is 14 residues long. The DNA of the CDR3 is TGTGCCATCAGTGATGAGCAGGCCTACAATGAGCAGTTCTTC. This gives the protein CAISDEQAYNEQFF.

In this sample, this clonotype turned up a few times. The genes are TRBV5-6 and TRBJ2-1; perhaps D is TRBD1 or TRBD2 (5 bases each). This CDR3 is built from 14 residues. Between the trimmed V and J ends, which lost 1 base and 10 bases, there was a span of 15 bases. Germline V CDR1 and CDR2: SGHDT, YYEEEE. The CDR3 region is CASSLLMGVDEQFF. The CDR3, as DNA: TGTGCCAGCAGCTTGTTAATGGGGGTTGACGAGCAGTTCTTC.

This clonotype was seen more than once but under ten times. This sequence joins TRBV5-1 and TRBJ2-7; no clear D. The germline V gene has CDR1 SGHRS and CDR2 YFSETQ. The CDR3 totals 13 residues. V lost 0 bases and J 3 bases, leaving 7 bases between the germline ends. The CDR3 coding sequence is TGCGCCAGCAGCTTGGCGCCAGACTACGAGCAGTACTTC. It is translated as CASSLAPDYEQYF.

This clonotype was counted many times. J is TRBJ2-5 and V is TRBV11-2; a weak D match, TRBD2 (5 bases). In germline, CDR1 is SGHAT, CDR2 FQNNGV. The CDR3 has 14 residues. V was shortened by 3 bases and J by 3 bases, with 11 bases between the two germline ends. CDR3 loop: CASSFRRVEETQYF. CDR3 nucleotides: TGTGCCAGCAGCTTCCGGCGGGTGGAAGAGACCCAGTACTTC.

The CDR3 nucleotides are TGTGCCAGCAGTTTAGCAGGGGGCGCGGAGCAGCCCCAGCATTTT. Its protein product is CASSLAGGAEQPQHF. This chain joins TRBV28 and TRBJ1-5, with 8 bases identical to TRBD1. Looked up from germline, CDR1 is MDHEN and CDR2 is SYDVKM. The trim removed 2 bases at V and 7 bases at J, leaving 7 bases unmatched. This CDR3 contains 15 residues.

This clonotype was observed many times. This rearrangement joins TRBV7-8 to TRBJ2-1; 7 bases fit TRBD2. The CDR3 has 15 amino acids. Germline CDR1 reads SGHVS; CDR2 reads FQNEAQ. V was clipped by 3 bases and J by 6 bases; unmatched bases: 8. The CDR3 loop reads CASSFSGTTLNEQFF. The CDR3, as DNA: TGTGCCAGCAGCTTTTCCGGGACTACGCTCAATGAGCAGTTCTTC.

This clonotype appeared a few times. The DNA of the CDR3 is TGTGCCAGCAGCTTAGCGCGCGGAGGTGGGTCGGAGACCCAGTACTTC. Its protein product is CASSLARGGGSETQYF. The V gene is TRBV7-2, the J gene TRBJ2-5; D perhaps matches TRBD2 (5 bases). The CDR3 length is 16 residues. Germline values: CDR1 SGHTA, CDR2 FQGNSA. Trimming shortened V by 0 bases and J by 5 bases, and 16 bases separated the two germline ends. The full variable domain, rest sourced from reference TRBV7-2 and TRBJ2-5, is GAGVSQSPSNKVTEKGKDVELRCDPISGHTALYWYRQSLGQGLEFLIYFQGNSAPDKSGLPSDRFSAERTGGSVSTLTIQRTQQEDSAVYLCASSLARGGGSETQYFGPGTRLLVL.

The table lists this clonotype with a few counts. The V and J genes are TRBV7-9 and TRBJ2-1; 8 bases map to TRBD1. The CDR3 has 16 amino acids. Germline V gives CDR1 SEHNR, CDR2 FQNEAQ (reference sequence). Losses at the gene ends were 1 base for V and 7 bases for J; bases not matched to a gene: 9. CDR3 nucleotides: TGTGCCAGCAGCTTAGTTCCCGGACAGGGTACGAATGAGCAGTTCTTC. Translation: CASSLVPGQGTNEQFF.

There are many counts of this clonotype. The chain links TRBV7-8 to TRBJ2-1; no definite D call. The germline V gene encodes CDR1 SGHVS and CDR2 FQNEAQ. There are 14 residues in the CDR3. The V gene lost 1 base and the J gene lost 6 bases, with 10 bases spanning the gap. The CDR3 DNA reads as TGTGCCAGCAGCTTAGATCTCCCAGTCAATGAGCAGTTCTTC. Residues: CASSLDLPVNEQFF.